One sample yielded the 9 T cell receptor beta chains listed below, sequenced in a study of identical twins. Via MiXCR, TCRdb re-called the 5' RACE reads, giving one row per CDR3 protein. The sample has around 490,000 distinct CDR3 sequences, 13% to 15% seen once. In addition, the sample was reused for a study of yellow fever vaccine responses in identical twins.

The specimen was CD4+ T cells sorted from blood. These receptors were taken from a woman aged 18 to 35 in good health.

The chain employs TRBV20-1 and TRBJ2-7, with a weak D call TRBD2 (5 bases). Germline CDR1 is DFQATT and CDR2 is SNEGSKA (reference sequence). V was clipped by 7 bases and J by 0 bases, with 16 bases between them. The CDR3 is made up of 14 amino acids. CDR3 nucleotide sequence: TGCAGTGGAGCGGTCAGCTCAAGCTCCTACGAGCAGTACTTC. This sequence encodes CSGAVSSSSYEQYF.

This clonotype has at least ten counts. The rearrangement joins TRBV12-3 or TRBV12-4 to TRBJ2-1; D possibly corresponds to TRBD1 (6 bases). The CDR3 length is 15 residues. V gave up 3 bases and J gave up 1 base, with 10 bases separating them. The CDR3 sequence is CASSLSQGSYNEQFF. The CDR3 DNA reads TGTGCCAGCAGTTTGTCACAGGGATCCTACAATGAGCAGTTCTTC.

This clonotype was seen ten or more times. The V call is TRBV12-3 or TRBV12-4, the J call TRBJ1-1; no clear D gene. V was trimmed by 8 bases and J by 1 base, leaving 8 bases between them. The CDR3 is 12 amino acids. The CDR3 DNA reads TGTGCCAGCGGCTGGGGGAACACTGAAGCTTTCTTT. Its protein product is CASGWGNTEAFF.

This clonotype has more than one count but fewer than ten. V usage is TRBV20-1 and J usage is TRBJ2-7; 8 nucleotides align to TRBD1. Trimming at V came to 0 bases and at J to 5 bases, leaving 6 bases not matched to a gene. This CDR3 has 14 residues. The germline gives CDR1 DFQATT, CDR2 SNEGSKA (reference sequence). The DNA of the CDR3 is TGCAGTGCTAGAGATGGAGGCAGGGGGCACGAGCAGTACGTC. The encoded protein is CSARDGGRGHEQYV.

This clonotype was found many times. This chain connects TRBV10-3 to TRBJ1-2; D not resolved. The germline CDR1 and CDR2 sequences are ENHRY and SYGVKD. The CDR3 sequence is 15 residues long. Trimming removed 2 bases from V and 4 bases from J, with 14 bases in between. In nucleotides, the CDR3 is TGTGCCATCAGTGAGGGAGTAGCAGGCGGCTATGGCTACACCTTC. It specifies CAISEGVAGGYGYTF.

The chain recombines TRBV11-3 with TRBJ1-1; D gene ambiguous. V was shortened by 5 bases and J by 1 base, with 11 bases between the two germline ends. Germline V gene lookup returns CDR1 SGHNT and CDR2 YENEEA. CDR3 length equals 14 residues. CDR3 sequence (DNA): TGTGCCAGCAGCCAGGACGGAACGAACACTGAAGCTTTCTTT. Its protein product is CASSQDGTNTEAFF.

This rearrangement joins TRBV5-1 to TRBJ1-6; no firm D call. CDR3 length equals 15 residues. Germline values: CDR1 SGHRS, CDR2 YFSETQ. Trimming shortened V by 0 bases and J by 13 bases, and 17 bases separated the two germline ends. The CDR3 DNA reads as TGCGCCAGCAGCTTGGATAGGGAAGGGAGCTCTCCCCTCCACTTT. Amino acid sequence: CASSLDREGSSPLHF. The variable domain in full, completed from reference TRBV5-1 and TRBJ1-6, reads KAGVTQTPRYLIKTRGQQVTLSCSPISGHRSVSWYQQTPGQGLQFLFEYFSETQRNKGNFPGRFSGRQFSNSRSEMNVSTLELGDSALYLCASSLDREGSSPLHFGNGTRLTVT.

This clonotype came up a few times. J is TRBJ1-1 and V is TRBV20-1, with D perhaps matching TRBD1 (5 bases). Between the trimmed V and J ends, which lost 5 bases and 1 base, there was a span of 14 bases. The germline V gene has CDR1 DFQATT and CDR2 SNEGSKA (reference sequence). CDR3 length: 14 residues. The CDR3 coding sequence is TGCAGTGCTCGTTACCCGGGGCGGAACACTGAAGCTTTCTTT. This codes for CSARYPGRNTEAFF.

The table lists this clonotype with a count of one. J is TRBJ2-1 and V is TRBV29-1; D not resolved. CDR3 length equals 14 residues. The ends were cut back, 2 bases at V and 6 bases at J, with 14 bases in the middle. CDR1 is SQVTM and CDR2 is ANQGSEA in the germline V gene. CDR3 in amino acids: CSVEPVAQSNEQFF. In DNA form, the CDR3 reads TGCAGCGTTGAACCAGTAGCTCAATCCAATGAGCAGTTCTTC.